This record covers a single T cell receptor (beta chain). The data were taken from a study of blood T cell repertoires in COVID-19. Study-wide context: T cells, B-cell-depleted T cells, or PBMCs supplied cDNA or gDNA.

V was pared by 1 base and J by 1 base, with 4 bases of the junction left unmatched. This CDR3 is built from 16 residues. CDR1 is SGHRS, CDR2 YFSETQ, per germline. How the authors handled the data: How many nucleated cells were present was estimated from reference gene primer amplification. Data came from immunoSEQ multiplex PCR; TCRdb stores just in-frame clones and leaves some out. V, J and clone size derive from that table, while D and trimming were established from the DNA sequence. The repertoire has around 150,000 clones, about 80% of them found once; the top ten carry 6.5% to 8.5%. It was during active infection that Seattle patients were enrolled and then longitudinally followed.

This sequence was found in a woman in her thirties or forties with COVID-19, enrolled during active disease. The sample taken for sequencing was peripheral blood. This sequence joins TRBV5-1 and TRBJ2-1, with 8 bases that match TRBD2. The CDR3 is CASSLTSGGSYNEQFF. The CDR3 coding sequence is TGCGCCAGCAGCTTGACCAGCGGGGGATCCTACAATGAGCAGTTCTTC. The entire variable domain, with the rest obtained from reference TRBV5-1 and TRBJ2-1, is as follows: KAGVTQTPRYLIKTRGQQVTLSCSPISGHRSVSWYQQTPGQGLQFLFEYFSETQRNKGNFPGRFSGRQFSNSRSEMNVSTLELGDSALYLCASSLTSGGSYNEQFFGPGTRLTVL.